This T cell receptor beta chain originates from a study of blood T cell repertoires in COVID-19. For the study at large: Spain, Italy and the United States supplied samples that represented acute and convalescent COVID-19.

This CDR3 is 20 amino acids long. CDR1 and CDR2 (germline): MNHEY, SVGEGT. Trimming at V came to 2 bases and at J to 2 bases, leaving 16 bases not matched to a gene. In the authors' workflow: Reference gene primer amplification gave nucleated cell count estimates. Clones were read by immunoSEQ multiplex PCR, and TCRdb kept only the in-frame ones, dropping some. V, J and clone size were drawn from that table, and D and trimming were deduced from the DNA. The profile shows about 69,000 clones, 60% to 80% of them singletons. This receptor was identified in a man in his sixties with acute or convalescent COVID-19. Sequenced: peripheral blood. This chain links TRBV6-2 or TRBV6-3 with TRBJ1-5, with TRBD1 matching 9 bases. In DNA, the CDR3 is TGTGCCAGCAGTTACATCGCGGGACAGGGTGTTCGGGTCGGCAATCAGCCCCAGCATTTT. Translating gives CASSYIAGQGVRVGNQPQHF.